The entry below gives a single T cell receptor (beta chain) sequence along with its context. This sample is part of a study of glioma-infiltrating T cells after dendritic cell vaccination. V lost 8 bases and J lost 0, with 9 bases in between. Germline values: CDR1 LNHDA, CDR2 SQIVND (reference sequence). The CDR3 spans 13 residues. TCRB CDR3 was amplified from 2 ug genomic DNA or less. The assay was immunoSEQ multiplex PCR, and TCRdb's table has in-frame clones only and misses some. This sample has approximately 100,000 clones; 81% occur once, and the top ten carry about 12%. This TCR was sampled from a human donor with glioblastoma. This specimen consisted of blood, obtained before dendritic cell vaccination. The V call is TRBV19, the J call TRBJ2-3; possible D gene TRBD2, 6 bases. For the CDR3, the DNA is TGTGCCAGTGCCCGGGGGAGCACAGATACGCAGTATTTT. Its protein is CASARGSTDTQYF.